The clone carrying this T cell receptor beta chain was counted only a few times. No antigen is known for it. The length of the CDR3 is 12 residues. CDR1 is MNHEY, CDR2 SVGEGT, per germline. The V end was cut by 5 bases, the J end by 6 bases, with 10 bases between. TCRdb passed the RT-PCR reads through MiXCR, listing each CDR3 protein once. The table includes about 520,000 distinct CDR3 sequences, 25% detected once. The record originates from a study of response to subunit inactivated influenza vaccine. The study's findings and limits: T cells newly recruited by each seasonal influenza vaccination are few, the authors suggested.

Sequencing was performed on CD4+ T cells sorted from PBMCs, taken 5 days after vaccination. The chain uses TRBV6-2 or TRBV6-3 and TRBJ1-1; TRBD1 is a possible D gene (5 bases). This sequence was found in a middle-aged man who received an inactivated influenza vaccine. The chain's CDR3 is CASSQGTAEAFF. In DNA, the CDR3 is TGTGCCAGCAGTCAGGGTACGGCTGAAGCTTTCTTT.